The subject of this entry is one T cell receptor beta chain. Its antigen is not identified. This CDR3 is 14 amino acids long. Germline V lookup: CDR1 ENHRY, CDR2 SYGVKD. V was shortened by 10 bases and J by 0 bases, with 10 bases between the two germline ends. The sample comes from a study of T cells in localized non-small cell lung cancer. Study-level findings and limits: A raised T cell density in blood coincided with lengthier overall survival.

Profiling relied on immunoSEQ multiplex PCR, and the TCRdb table lists in-frame clones only, not all of them. The sample consists of about 26,000 clones, about nine tenths of them appearing once. The TCR comes from a female donor older than 55 with stage II squamous cell lung carcinoma. This sample comprised peripheral blood, obtained before any cancer treatment. This sequence joins TRBV10-3 and TRBJ1-6; the D gene is possibly TRBD1 (5 bases). CDR3 sequence reads: CATQGSSYNSPLHF. CDR3 DNA sequence: TGTGCCACCCAGGGTAGCTCCTATAATTCACCCCTCCACTTT.